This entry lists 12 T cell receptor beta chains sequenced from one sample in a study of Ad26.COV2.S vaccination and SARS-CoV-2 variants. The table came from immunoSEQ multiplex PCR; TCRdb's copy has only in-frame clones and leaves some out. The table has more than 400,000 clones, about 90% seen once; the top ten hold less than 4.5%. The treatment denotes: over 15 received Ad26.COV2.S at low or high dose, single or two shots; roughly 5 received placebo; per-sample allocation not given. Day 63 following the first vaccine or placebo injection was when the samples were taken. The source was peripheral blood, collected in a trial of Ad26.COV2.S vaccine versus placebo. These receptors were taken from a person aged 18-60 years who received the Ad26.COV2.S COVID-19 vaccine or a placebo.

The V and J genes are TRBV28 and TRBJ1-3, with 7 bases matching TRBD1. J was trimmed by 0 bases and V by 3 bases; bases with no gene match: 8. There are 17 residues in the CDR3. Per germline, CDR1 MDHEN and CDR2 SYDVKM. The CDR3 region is CASSFLDRESSGNTIYF. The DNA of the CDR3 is TGTGCCAGCAGTTTTCTAGACAGGGAGAGCTCTGGAAACACCATATATTTT.

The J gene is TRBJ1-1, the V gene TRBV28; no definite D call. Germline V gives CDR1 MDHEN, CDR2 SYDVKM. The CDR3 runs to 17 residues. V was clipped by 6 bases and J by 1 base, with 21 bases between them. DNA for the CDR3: TGTGCCAGCAGCCCCATGGGGATTTTTGTGGAGAACACTGAAGCTTTCTTT. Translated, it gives CASSPMGIFVENTEAFF.

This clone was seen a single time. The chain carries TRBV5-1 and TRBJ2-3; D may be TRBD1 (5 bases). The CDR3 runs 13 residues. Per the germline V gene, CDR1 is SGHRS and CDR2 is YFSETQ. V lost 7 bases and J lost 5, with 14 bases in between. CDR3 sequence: CASGSAGRDTQYF. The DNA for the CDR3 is TGCGCCAGCGGGTCGGCAGGGCGAGATACGCAGTATTTT.

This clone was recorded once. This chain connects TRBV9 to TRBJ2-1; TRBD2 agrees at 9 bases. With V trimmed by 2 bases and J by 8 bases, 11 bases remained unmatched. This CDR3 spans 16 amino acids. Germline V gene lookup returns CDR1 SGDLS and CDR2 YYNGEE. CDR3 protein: CASSVSASGNKDEQFF. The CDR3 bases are TGTGCCAGCAGCGTTTCGGCTAGCGGGAATAAAGATGAGCAGTTCTTC.

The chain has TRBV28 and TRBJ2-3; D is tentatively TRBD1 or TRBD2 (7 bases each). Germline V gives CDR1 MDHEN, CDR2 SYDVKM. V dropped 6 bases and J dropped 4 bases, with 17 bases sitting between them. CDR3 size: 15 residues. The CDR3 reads CASRTDREGSDTQYF. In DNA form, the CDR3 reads TGTGCCAGCAGAACAGACAGGGAGGGGTCAGATACGCAGTATTTT.

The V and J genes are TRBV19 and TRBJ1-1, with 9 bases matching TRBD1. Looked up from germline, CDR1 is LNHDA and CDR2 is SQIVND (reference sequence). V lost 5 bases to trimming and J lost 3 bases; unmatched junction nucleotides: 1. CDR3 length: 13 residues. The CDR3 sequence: CASSGDRDTEAFF. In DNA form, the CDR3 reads TGTGCCAGTAGTGGGGACAGGGACACTGAAGCTTTCTTT.

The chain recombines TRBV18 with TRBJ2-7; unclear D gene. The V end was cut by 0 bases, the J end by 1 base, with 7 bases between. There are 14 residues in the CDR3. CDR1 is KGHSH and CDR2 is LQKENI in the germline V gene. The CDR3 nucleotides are TGTGCCAGCTCACCACCGCTGGATTCCTACGAGCAGTACTTC. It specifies CASSPPLDSYEQYF.

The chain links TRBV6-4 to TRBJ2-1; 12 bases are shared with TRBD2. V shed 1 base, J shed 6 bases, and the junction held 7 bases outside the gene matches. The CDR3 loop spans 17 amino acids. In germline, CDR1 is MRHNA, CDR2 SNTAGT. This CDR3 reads CASSDFPSGRAVNEQFF. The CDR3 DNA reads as TGTGCCAGCAGTGACTTTCCTAGCGGGAGGGCCGTCAATGAGCAGTTCTTC.

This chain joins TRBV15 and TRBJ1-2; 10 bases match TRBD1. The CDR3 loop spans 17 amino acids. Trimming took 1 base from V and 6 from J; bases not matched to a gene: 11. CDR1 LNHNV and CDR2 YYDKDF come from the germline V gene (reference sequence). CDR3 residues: CATSRVPRQGAGHGYTF. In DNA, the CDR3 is TGTGCCACCAGCAGAGTTCCAAGACAGGGGGCCGGCCATGGCTACACCTTC.

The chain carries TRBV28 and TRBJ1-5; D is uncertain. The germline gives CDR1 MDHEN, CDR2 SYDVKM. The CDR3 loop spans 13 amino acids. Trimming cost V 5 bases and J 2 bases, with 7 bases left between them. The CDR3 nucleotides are TGTGCCAGCAGTCCTTGGGGCAATCAGCCCCAGCATTTT. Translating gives CASSPWGNQPQHF.

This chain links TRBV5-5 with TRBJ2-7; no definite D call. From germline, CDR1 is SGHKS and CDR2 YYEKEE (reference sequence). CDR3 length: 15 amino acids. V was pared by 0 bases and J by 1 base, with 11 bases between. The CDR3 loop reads CASSLAGSASYEQYF. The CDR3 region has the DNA TGTGCCAGCAGCTTGGCAGGTTCTGCATCCTACGAGCAGTACTTC.

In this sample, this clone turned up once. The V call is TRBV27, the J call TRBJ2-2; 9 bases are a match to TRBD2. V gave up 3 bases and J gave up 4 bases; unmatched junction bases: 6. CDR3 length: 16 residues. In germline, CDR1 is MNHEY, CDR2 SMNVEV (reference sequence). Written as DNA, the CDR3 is TGTGCCAGCAGTTTTATAGCGGGAGAAGGCACCGGGGAGCTGTTTTTT. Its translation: CASSFIAGEGTGELFF.